One sample yielded the 2 T cell receptor beta chains listed below, sequenced in a study of beta chain features in type 1 diabetes (dated by TCRdb to between 2017 and 2018). Which antigens these TCRs recognize remains unknown. Libraries were made using the immunoSEQ multiplex PCR assay. The entire isolated RNA was reverse transcribed using the High Capacity cDNA Reverse Transcription Kit, and thus expressed TCRB transcripts were sequenced. Sourced from immuneACCESS, this table was stored by TCRdb with only in-frame sequences that have V and J called. A share of the clones is absent; for the studies checked, an unresolved V gene accounts for under half, and the remainder has no known explanation. Across this sample there are around 710,000 clones, with approximately 13% seen only once. The ten largest account for 0.095% to 0.15% of the sample. Study-wide findings and limitations: Type 1 diabetes patients showed a moderate but significant shortening of TCRB CDR3 length in all four CD4+ subsets.

The sample consisted of naive CD4+ T cells from blood. The cell subset or site tag for this specimen amounts to: true naive CD4+ T cells. Every receptor here comes from a man aged 25-40 years with type 1 diabetes.

This chain uses TRBV9 with TRBJ1-6; 8 nucleotides align to TRBD1. From germline, CDR1 is SGDLS and CDR2 YYNGEE. The CDR3 length is 17 residues. Trimming at V came to 0 bases and at J to 3 bases, leaving 5 bases not matched to a gene. The CDR3 DNA is TGTGCCAGCAGCGTAGGAGAAGGACAGGGCTATAATTCACCCCTCCACTTT. Translated, it gives CASSVGEGQGYNSPLHF.

This rearrangement joins TRBV10-3 to TRBJ2-7; 8 bases line up with TRBD1. Germline V gene data show CDR1 as ENHRY and CDR2 as SYGVKD. CDR3 length equals 13 residues. V lost 11 bases to trimming and J lost 0 bases; unmatched junction nucleotides: 6. CDR3 region: CALRTGSSYEQYF. The CDR3 DNA is TGTGCCTTGCGGACAGGGAGCTCCTACGAGCAGTACTTC.